Following are 31 T cell receptor beta chains from one sample sequenced in a study of regulatory T cells in long-lasting Graves disease. Time point indicated: newly diagnosed GD, antithyroid drugs for less than 3 months. Extracted RNA from PBMCs served as the source of the TCR library. iRepertoire HTBI primers and Arm-PCR of CDR3 regions built TCR beta libraries. TCRdb itself ran the multiplex PCR reads through MiXCR, one entry per CDR3 protein. Of approximately 440,000 distinct CDR3 sequences in the sample, about 17% were seen once. These data also formed part of another study, on T cells in Graves' hyperthyroidism and ophthalmopathy.

The source was peripheral blood mononuclear cells (PBMCs), collected at new diagnosis, from a patient treated with antithyroid drugs. The receptors were gathered from a man aged 40-55 years with Graves disease.

The chain combines TRBV10-2 with TRBJ2-3, with 8 bases matching TRBD1. Germline V gene lookup returns CDR1 WSHSY and CDR2 SAAADI. The V segment lost 3 bases and the J segment 8 bases; nucleotides outside the gene matches: 7. This CDR3 has 14 residues. Here the CDR3 reads CASSDGQGGGTQYF. CDR3 DNA sequence: TGCGCCAGCAGTGACGGACAGGGAGGAGGTACGCAGTATTTT.

The V and J genes are TRBV20-1 and TRBJ2-2; 14 bases match TRBD2. The CDR3 has 15 residues. CDR1 is DFQATT, CDR2 SNEGSKA, per germline (reference sequence). The V segment lost 1 base and the J segment 9 bases; nucleotides outside the gene matches: 4. The CDR3 sequence is CSARGLAGGPRELFF. DNA of the CDR3: TGCAGTGCTAGAGGACTAGCGGGAGGGCCTAGGGAGCTGTTTTTT.

This clonotype was seen ten or more times. This chain links TRBV27 with TRBJ1-2; TRBD1 aligns across 7 bases. The V and J ends lost 4 bases and 2 bases, in that order; junction bases with no gene match: 10. Germline V lookup: CDR1 MNHEY, CDR2 SMNVEV (reference sequence). This CDR3 has 16 residues. CDR3 in DNA: TGTGCCAGCAGTTCGCCACGCCAGACAGGGAACTATGGCTACACCTTC. This encodes CASSSPRQTGNYGYTF.

In this sample, this clonotype turned up many times. The gene calls are TRBV20-1 and TRBJ1-1; D uncertain. Trimming shortened V by 4 bases and J by 1 base, and 7 bases separated the two germline ends. The CDR3 sequence is 12 residues long. Germline V gives CDR1 DFQATT, CDR2 SNEGSKA (reference sequence). The CDR3 here is CSAIQPNTEAFF. DNA of the CDR3: TGCAGTGCTATACAGCCGAACACTGAAGCTTTCTTT.

The chain recombines TRBV7-9 with TRBJ2-7; D call uncertain. This CDR3 is built from 12 residues. Germline lookup yields CDR1 SEHNR and CDR2 FQNEAQ (reference sequence). The germline V and J ends were trimmed by 8 bases and 4 bases, with 12 bases remaining between them. CDR3 sequence (DNA): TGTGCCAGCGAAGTGGAAGGGTACGAGCAGTACTTC. As protein: CASEVEGYEQYF.

Only one count was recorded for this clonotype. The rearrangement joins TRBV10-3 to TRBJ2-2; D is possibly TRBD2 (8 bases). This CDR3 is built from 16 residues. V shed 4 bases and J shed 2 bases, with 14 bases lying between them. Germline V lookup: CDR1 ENHRY, CDR2 SYGVKD. For the CDR3, the DNA is TGTGCCATCAGTGTCCGGGAGGGGGCTAACACCGGGGAGCTGTTTTTT. The encoded protein is CAISVREGANTGELFF.

Ten or more counts support this clonotype. V is TRBV30 and J is TRBJ2-5; a weak D match, TRBD2 (6 bases). Germline V gives CDR1 GTSNPN, CDR2 SVGIG (reference sequence). The CDR3 has 14 residues. V was pared by 1 base and J by 5 bases, with 14 bases between. CDR3 protein: CAWSENTGAETQYF. The CDR3 DNA reads TGTGCCTGGAGTGAAAATACGGGAGCGGAGACCCAGTACTTC.

This clonotype came up many times. The rearrangement uses TRBV10-3 and TRBJ2-3; 12 bases agree with TRBD2. Germline assignment: CDR1 ENHRY and CDR2 SYGVKD. J lost 3 bases, V lost 6 bases, and 4 bases had no gene match. The CDR3 is made up of 15 amino acids. CDR3 amino acids: CAISLAGGPTDTQYF. As DNA, the CDR3 is TGTGCCATCAGCCTAGCGGGAGGGCCGACAGATACGCAGTATTTT.

This clonotype was detected ten times or more. V usage is TRBV12-3 or TRBV12-4 and J usage is TRBJ2-3; D might be TRBD2 (6 bases). CDR3 length equals 13 residues. Deletions cut 8 bases from V and 2 bases from J, with 11 bases between. The CDR3 here is CASEAGVTDTQYF. The DNA for the CDR3 is TGTGCCAGCGAAGCGGGTGTCACAGATACGCAGTATTTT.

A single count supports this clonotype. The chain couples TRBV19 to TRBJ1-1, with 7 bases fitting TRBD1. The CDR3 has 14 amino acids. Germline CDR1 LNHDA, CDR2 SQIVND (reference sequence). V shed 6 bases and J 4 bases; nucleotides not matched to a gene: 8. CDR3: CASRAKQGTTEAFF. In DNA form, the CDR3 reads TGTGCCAGTAGGGCGAAACAGGGGACCACTGAAGCTTTCTTT.

There are many counts of this clonotype. J is TRBJ2-5 and V is TRBV24-1; TRBD2 agrees at 9 bases. CDR1 is KGHDR, CDR2 SFDVKD, per germline. The trim removed 3 bases at V and 4 bases at J, leaving 5 bases unmatched. This CDR3 has 15 amino acids. The CDR3 loop reads CATSDTGLARETQYF. In nucleotides, the CDR3 is TGTGCCACCAGTGATACCGGACTAGCGAGAGAGACCCAGTACTTC.

This clonotype was detected many times. The chain combines TRBV28 with TRBJ1-1; D might be TRBD1 (5 bases). Germline V gene sequence: CDR1 MDHEN, CDR2 SYDVKM. This CDR3 region has 15 residues. V lost 4 bases and J 0 bases, leaving 12 bases between the germline ends. The CDR3 sequence: CASSYPTDMNTEAFF. In nucleotides, the CDR3 is TGTGCCAGCAGTTACCCGACAGATATGAACACTGAAGCTTTCTTT.

With regard to this clonotype: Just one base apart from a much larger clone, this may be a read error. The V and J genes are TRBV5-1 and TRBJ1-1; perhaps TRBD1 as D (5 bases). Germline V gives CDR1 SGHRS, CDR2 YFSETQ. V was cut by 0 bases and J by 4 bases, with 13 bases left in between. The length of the CDR3 is 15 residues. The CDR3 coding sequence is TGCGCCAGCAGCTTGGGGACACCTCGGAGCACTGAAGCTTTCTTT. This codes for CASSLGTPRSTEAFF.

This clonotype was found many times. The chain recombines TRBV11-1 with TRBJ2-7, with 8 bases lining up with TRBD1. The V segment lost 5 bases and the J segment 6 bases; nucleotides outside the gene matches: 9. The germline CDR1 and CDR2 sequences are SGHAT and FQDESV (reference sequence). The CDR3 covers 14 residues. The CDR3 spells CASSLIGTGAEQYF. The CDR3 coding sequence is TGTGCCAGCAGCCTGATTGGGACAGGTGCCGAGCAGTACTTC.

In this sample, this clonotype turned up many times. This sequence joins TRBV5-1 and TRBJ2-7, with 11 bases fitting TRBD1. Losses at the gene ends were 2 bases for V and 6 bases for J; bases not matched to a gene: 4. Germline CDR1 SGHRS, CDR2 YFSETQ. The CDR3 length is 14 residues. CDR3 nucleotides: TGCGCCAGCAGCTTCGGGACAGGGGGGTCCGAGCAGTACTTC. Encoded protein: CASSFGTGGSEQYF.

The sample holds a few counts of this clonotype. The chain has TRBV14 and TRBJ1-1, with a weak D call TRBD1 (5 bases). This CDR3 comprises 19 residues. CDR1 is SGHDN, CDR2 FVKESK, per germline. V was shortened by 0 bases and J by 1 base, with 21 bases between the two germline ends. CDR3 loop: CASSQDRFRARSRNTEAFF. The CDR3 DNA reads as TGTGCCAGCAGCCAAGATCGTTTCAGGGCGAGGAGTAGGAACACTGAAGCTTTCTTT.

This clonotype turned up a few times. The J gene is TRBJ2-5, the V gene TRBV25-1; a weak D match, TRBD2 (5 bases). From germline, CDR1 is MGHDK and CDR2 SYGVNS. The CDR3 runs to 14 residues. Trimming stripped 4 bases from V and 5 bases from J, with 14 bases between. The CDR3 sequence: CASSGTGLFETQYF. DNA for the CDR3: TGTGCCAGCAGTGGAACCGGACTCTTTGAGACCCAGTACTTC. Based on the CDR3 plus reference TRBV25-1 and TRBJ2-5, the full variable domain is EADIYQTPRYLVIGTGKKITLECSQTMGHDKMYWYQQDPGMELHLIHYSYGVNSTEKGDLSSESTVSRIRTEHFPLTLESARPSHTSQYLCASSGTGLFETQYFGPGTRLLVL.

This clonotype has a handful of counts. This chain joins TRBV28 and TRBJ1-4; D is undetermined. Germline V gene lookup returns CDR1 MDHEN and CDR2 SYDVKM. The CDR3 is 14 amino acids. Trimming took 5 bases from V and 3 from J, leaving 10 bases between them. CDR3 bases: TGTGCCAGCAGTGTGACGGTTGCTAATGAAAAACTGTTTTTT. Its protein is CASSVTVANEKLFF.

The gene calls are TRBV28 and TRBJ2-5; the D gene is possibly TRBD2 (6 bases). The V gene lost 6 bases and the J gene lost 0 bases, with 17 bases spanning the gap. This CDR3 is 16 amino acids long. Germline CDR1 is MDHEN and CDR2 is SYDVKM. The CDR3 protein is CASSQVRLVYQETQYF. CDR3 sequence (DNA): TGTGCCAGCAGCCAAGTAAGACTAGTGTACCAAGAGACCCAGTACTTC.

This clonotype has a count of ten or more. This rearrangement joins TRBV14 to TRBJ2-1; D uncertain. Germline V CDR1 and CDR2: SGHDN, FVKESK. V lost 2 bases and J 9 bases, leaving 11 bases between the germline ends. The CDR3 has 13 residues. In nucleotides, the CDR3 is TGTGCCAGCAGCCAATTAGTCGGCAGTGAGCAGTTCTTC. Its protein is CASSQLVGSEQFF.

This clonotype appeared a few times. CDR3 sequence (DNA): TGTGCCAGCAGTGGTGGGCAGGGTGGAATGGGGAGGCTCGGAGAGCAGTTCTTC. The encoded protein is CASSGGQGGMGRLGEQFF. The V gene is TRBV2, the J gene TRBJ2-1; D possibly corresponds to TRBD2 (6 bases). The CDR3 is 18 amino acids. Germline assignment: CDR1 SNHLY and CDR2 FYNNEI. Trimming pared 4 bases from V and 10 bases from J, leaving 29 bases between.

V usage is TRBV18 and J usage is TRBJ2-2; 7 bases map to TRBD1. V was pared by 2 bases and J by 4 bases, with 4 bases of the junction left unmatched. The germline V gene encodes CDR1 KGHSH and CDR2 LQKENI. The CDR3 covers 15 residues. In DNA, the CDR3 is TGTGCCAGCTCACCAAAGACAGGGTTCACCGGGGAGCTGTTTTTT. Translating gives CASSPKTGFTGELFF.

This clonotype was seen ten or more times. The chain links TRBV2 to TRBJ2-5; TRBD2 is a possible D gene (5 bases). V gave up 7 bases and J gave up 4 bases, with 10 bases separating them. CDR3 length equals 12 residues. Germline V gene lookup returns CDR1 SNHLY and CDR2 FYNNEI. This chain's CDR3 is CASKQSGETQYF. CDR3 nucleotides: TGTGCCAGCAAACAGAGCGGAGAGACCCAGTACTTC.

Note on this clonotype: This clone may be a read error of a much larger clone one base away. The chain combines TRBV16 with TRBJ1-1; 8 bases fit TRBD1. With 6 bases clipped from V and 4 bases from J, the junction kept 10 bases outside the gene matches. This CDR3 has 15 residues. Per the germline V gene, CDR1 is KGHSY and CDR2 is FQNENV. The CDR3 sequence is CASSTGGSASTEAFF. The CDR3 DNA is TGTGCCAGCAGTACAGGGGGATCGGCGAGCACTGAAGCTTTCTTT. The full variable domain, rest sourced from reference TRBV16 and TRBJ1-1, is GEEVAQTPKHLVRGEGQKAKLYCAPIKGHSYVFWYQQVLKNEFKFLISFQNENVFDETGMPKERFSAKCLPNSPCSLEIQATKLEDSAVYFCASSTGGSASTEAFFGQGTRLTVV.

This clonotype was seen only a few times. V usage is TRBV9 and J usage is TRBJ2-1, with 7 bases aligning to TRBD1. Germline V gene lookup returns CDR1 SGDLS and CDR2 YYNGEE. The CDR3 consists of 15 residues. Unmatched junction bases numbered 7, after V lost 0 bases and J lost 7 bases. The CDR3 here is CASSVGFAGGNEQFF. In DNA, the CDR3 is TGTGCCAGCAGCGTAGGGTTTGCAGGGGGTAATGAGCAGTTCTTC.

The chain employs TRBV12-3 or TRBV12-4 and TRBJ1-1; D is possibly TRBD1 (6 bases). CDR3 length: 14 amino acids. V was pared by 5 bases and J by 1 base, with 11 bases between. The CDR3 reads CASSLDRTNTEAFF. The CDR3 DNA is TGTGCCAGCAGTCTAGACAGGACGAACACTGAAGCTTTCTTT.

This clonotype was seen more than once but under ten times. The chain employs TRBV19 and TRBJ2-3; the D gene is possibly TRBD2 (6 bases). The germline CDR1 and CDR2 sequences are LNHDA and SQIVND (reference sequence). This CDR3 contains 15 residues. V was shortened by 2 bases and J by 0 bases, with 9 bases between the two germline ends. CDR3 residues: CASSILGTSTDTQYF. DNA of the CDR3: TGTGCCAGTAGTATACTGGGGACTAGCACAGATACGCAGTATTTT.

The V call is TRBV29-1, the J call TRBJ2-2, with no clear D. V was shortened by 5 bases and J by 7 bases, with 17 bases between the two germline ends. Germline V lookup: CDR1 SQVTM, CDR2 ANQGSEA. This CDR3 has 14 residues. DNA for the CDR3: TGCAGCGTTTTCAAAGGACCCCGTCACGGGGAGCTGTTTTTT. It codes for CSVFKGPRHGELFF.

This clonotype showed up just a few times. This sequence may be a read error, since a much larger clone differs from it by one base. The chain uses TRBV28 and TRBJ2-7, with 7 bases aligning to TRBD1. The CDR3 spans 14 residues. The V segment lost 2 bases and the J segment 6 bases; nucleotides outside the gene matches: 7. Germline assignment: CDR1 MDHEN and CDR2 SYDVKM. The CDR3: CASSLPGQAGEQYF. CDR3 in DNA: TGTGCCAGCAGTTTACCCGGACAGGCGGGCGAGCAGTACTTC.

The table lists this clonotype with a few counts. The rearrangement uses TRBV20-1 and TRBJ1-1; 8 bases are shared with TRBD1. Germline CDR1 and CDR2: DFQATT and SNEGSKA (reference sequence). V trimming: 4 bases; J trimming: 6 bases; junction bases outside the gene matches: 7. The CDR3 contains 13 residues. The CDR3 protein is CSATRTGRAEAFF. CDR3 DNA sequence: TGCAGTGCTACCCGGACAGGGCGGGCTGAAGCTTTCTTT.

The rearrangement uses TRBV20-1 and TRBJ2-2; no reliable D call. CDR3 length: 14 amino acids. Germline V gene data show CDR1 as DFQATT and CDR2 as SNEGSKA (reference sequence). V lost 6 bases, J lost 1 base, and 12 bases lay in between. The CDR3 here is CSAWALLNTGELFF. The DNA for the CDR3 is TGCAGTGCGTGGGCCCTTCTGAACACCGGGGAGCTGTTTTTT.